This T cell receptor beta chain came from a study of cytomegalovirus exposure and HLA in healthy donors. The donors were in the approximately 110-subject validation cohort; that cohort was separate from the roughly 620-subject first cohort. Germline V lookup: CDR1 SGHNT, CDR2 YENEEA. This CDR3 has 17 amino acids. V was clipped by 6 bases and J by 3 bases; unmatched bases: 12. Regarding the study as a whole: Specificity of a few CMV-associated chains for CMV antigens was verified in vitro.

As regards this clone: Its antigen is unidentified.

Here immunoSEQ multiplex PCR was the method, and the copy in TCRdb shows in-frame clones only, minus some. The sample lists 120,000 to 150,000 clones, around nine tenths seen once, with roughly 9% in the top ten. The sample comprised PBMCs. The rearrangement links TRBV11-3 to TRBJ1-4, with TRBD1 identical over 8 bases. The TCR comes from a man between 18 and 29 years old in good health and CMV-seropositive. Written as DNA, the CDR3 is TGTGCCAGCAGTGGGACAGGCCGAAAGAGCGCTAATGAAAAACTGTTTTTT. It is translated as CASSGTGRKSANEKLFF.